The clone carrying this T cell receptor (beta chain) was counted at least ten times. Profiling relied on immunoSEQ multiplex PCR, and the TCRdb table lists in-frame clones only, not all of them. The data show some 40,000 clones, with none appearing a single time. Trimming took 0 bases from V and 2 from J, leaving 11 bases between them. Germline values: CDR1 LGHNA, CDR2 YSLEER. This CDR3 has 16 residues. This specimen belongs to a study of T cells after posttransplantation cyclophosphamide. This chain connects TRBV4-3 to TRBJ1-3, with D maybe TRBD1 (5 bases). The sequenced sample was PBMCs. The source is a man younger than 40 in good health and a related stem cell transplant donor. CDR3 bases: TGCGCCAGCAGCCAAGATCGGGGGGAACCTGGAAACACCATATATTTT. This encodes CASSQDRGEPGNTIYF.